This passage covers 25 T cell receptor beta chains from one sample sequenced in a study of blood T cell repertoires in COVID-19. Sequencing was performed with immunoSEQ multiplex PCR; in TCRdb, only in-frame clones are kept and a portion is missing. The repertoire has 150,000 or so clones, about four fifths of them found once; the top ten carry roughly 9.6%. Sequenced: peripheral blood. These receptors came from a man aged 55 to 70 with active or convalescent COVID-19.

The chain joins TRBV5-4 to TRBJ1-6; 9 bases map to TRBD1. V dropped 4 bases and J dropped 7; count of bases not matched to a gene: 6. The CDR3 has 15 residues. The germline CDR1 and CDR2 sequences are SGHNT and YYREEE (reference sequence). For the CDR3, the DNA is TGTGCCAGCAGCCCCCGGGACAGGGCCAATTCACCCCTCCACTTT. Its protein product is CASSPRDRANSPLHF.

The rearrangement joins TRBV7-9 to TRBJ2-3; 9 bases align to TRBD1. V lost 5 bases to trimming and J lost 0 bases; unmatched junction nucleotides: 6. CDR1 is SEHNR, CDR2 FQNEAQ, per germline (reference sequence). There are 16 residues in the CDR3. In nucleotides, the CDR3 is TGTGCCAGCAGCCCTTCCGGGACAGGGAGCACAGATACGCAGTATTTT. Translating gives CASSPSGTGSTDTQYF.

A few counts support this clone. The chain recombines TRBV11-2 with TRBJ2-1, with 13 bases lining up with TRBD2. The CDR3 is made up of 15 amino acids. Trimming took 5 bases from V and 7 from J; bases not matched to a gene: 5. Germline V gene sequence: CDR1 SGHAT, CDR2 FQNNGV. The CDR3 sequence: CASSTSGGAGNEQFF. CDR3 nucleotides: TGTGCCAGCAGCACTAGCGGGGGGGCCGGGAATGAGCAGTTCTTC.

The CDR3 reads CASSSATDTQYF. As DNA, the CDR3 is TGTGCCAGCAGCTCCGCGACAGATACGCAGTATTTT. The chain has TRBV5-8 and TRBJ2-3; no definite D call. V lost 3 bases and J 3 bases, leaving 5 bases between the germline ends. Germline-derived CDR1 and CDR2 are SGHTS and YDEGEE. The CDR3 sequence is 12 residues long.

The CDR3 loop is CATTSGGANEQFF. In DNA form, the CDR3 reads TGTGCCACGACTAGCGGGGGGGCAAATGAGCAGTTCTTC. The chain combines TRBV10-3 with TRBJ2-1, with TRBD2 matching over 14 bases. This CDR3 contains 13 residues. Losses at the gene ends were 10 bases for V and 7 bases for J; bases not matched to a gene: 3. CDR1 is ENHRY, CDR2 SYGVKD, per germline.

The CDR3 DNA is TGTGCCACGGGACAGTCTAATTCACCCCTCCACTTT. This translates into CATGQSNSPLHF. V and J are TRBV10-3 and TRBJ1-6; the match to TRBD1 covers 7 bases. The CDR3 length is 12 residues. Trimming at V came to 10 bases and at J to 6 bases, leaving 3 bases not matched to a gene. Germline V gene sequence: CDR1 ENHRY, CDR2 SYGVKD.

This clone was seen only a few times. V and J are TRBV18 and TRBJ2-4; 8 bases are a match to TRBD2. Germline trimming cut 3 bases from V and 10 bases from J; bases unmatched to any gene: 8. Germline-derived CDR1 and CDR2 are KGHSH and LQKENI. There are 14 residues in the CDR3. The CDR3 nucleotides are TGTGCCAGCTCACCTATACCGGGACTAGATATTCAGTACTTC. Its protein is CASSPIPGLDIQYF.

The V gene is TRBV28, the J gene TRBJ2-4, with 8 nucleotides matching TRBD1. The V segment lost 6 bases and the J segment 8 bases; nucleotides outside the gene matches: 15. The V gene's germline CDR1 is MDHEN and CDR2 SYDVKM. The CDR3 runs 16 residues. CDR3 in amino acids: CASSFLGARGQDIQYF. CDR3 nucleotide sequence: TGTGCCAGCAGCTTCCTTGGGGCCAGGGGGCAGGACATTCAGTACTTC. Based on the CDR3 plus reference TRBV28 and TRBJ2-4, the full variable domain is DVKVTQSSRYLVKRTGEKVFLECVQDMDHENMFWYRQDPGLGLRLIYFSYDVKMKEKGDIPEGYSVSREKKERFSLILESASTNQTSMYLCASSFLGARGQDIQYFGAGTRLSVL.

As concerns this clone: In the same sample, other DNA sequences code for this CDR3. The CDR3 DNA reads as TGCGCCAGCAGCCAAGATCCCGGGGGGGCTTACGAGCAGTACTTC. This sequence encodes CASSQDPGGAYEQYF. The chain has TRBV4-1 and TRBJ2-7, with 8 bases aligning to TRBD2. This CDR3 spans 15 amino acids. The V and J ends lost 0 bases and 4 bases, in that order; junction bases with no gene match: 5. Per the germline V gene, CDR1 is MGHRA and CDR2 is YSYEKL.

The chain couples TRBV28 to TRBJ2-7; a possible D gene is TRBD1 (6 bases). The V and J ends lost 0 bases and 4 bases respectively, with 13 bases between them. This CDR3 has 15 residues. CDR1 and CDR2 from the germline V gene are MDHEN and SYDVKM. Written as DNA, the CDR3 is TGTGCCAGCAGTTTATGGGACAGTTCGTCGTACGAGCAGTACTTC. This sequence encodes CASSLWDSSSYEQYF.

The chain combines TRBV3-1 (or the pseudogene TRBV3-2) with TRBJ2-1, with 7 bases identical to TRBD2. Germline-derived CDR1 and CDR2 are LGHDT and YNNKEL (reference sequence). V shed 4 bases, J shed 3 bases, and the junction held 6 bases outside the gene matches. This CDR3 region has 15 residues. The CDR3, as DNA: TGTGCCAGCAGCCTCGGGGGGAGGAGCTACAATGAGCAGTTCTTC. Encoded protein: CASSLGGRSYNEQFF.

The chain combines TRBV4-1 with TRBJ2-3; 10 nucleotides match TRBD2. V lost 0 bases, J lost 5 bases, and 2 bases stayed unmatched. This CDR3 spans 15 amino acids. From germline, CDR1 is MGHRA and CDR2 YSYEKL. CDR3 in DNA: TGCGCCAGCAGCCAAGATAGCGGGGGGCGAGATACGCAGTATTTT. Residues: CASSQDSGGRDTQYF.

The chain couples TRBV15 to TRBJ2-7; 8 bases line up with TRBD2. V dropped 4 bases and J dropped 2; count of bases not matched to a gene: 16. CDR1 LNHNV and CDR2 YYDKDF come from the germline V gene (reference sequence). The CDR3 is made up of 18 amino acids. The CDR3 DNA follows: TGTGCCACCAGCACCGCAGTGCTGGCGGGGGGCTCGCCCTACGAGCAGTACTTC. Protein sequence: CATSTAVLAGGSPYEQYF.

The sample holds one count of this clone. The chain uses TRBV6-4 and TRBJ2-7; 8 nucleotides line up with TRBD1. V lost 4 bases, J lost 5 bases, and 10 bases stayed unmatched. This CDR3 is 15 amino acids long. Germline V gene lookup returns CDR1 MRHNA and CDR2 SNTAGT. CDR3 amino acids: CASSAGGGGADEQYF. DNA of the CDR3: TGTGCCAGCAGTGCAGGGGGCGGAGGAGCGGACGAGCAGTACTTC.

In its sample, this clone was seen once. The rearrangement uses TRBV3-1 (or the pseudogene TRBV3-2) and TRBJ2-5; 9 bases align to TRBD1. CDR1 is LGHDT, CDR2 YNNKEL, per germline (reference sequence). The trim removed 5 bases at V and 5 bases at J, leaving 3 bases unmatched. The CDR3 consists of 13 residues. The CDR3 loop reads CASSLQGAETQYF. For the CDR3, the DNA is TGTGCCAGCAGCTTACAGGGGGCTGAGACCCAGTACTTC.

This chain joins TRBV5-4 and TRBJ2-3; 10 bases map to TRBD2. Unmatched junction bases numbered 9, after V lost 6 bases and J lost 2 bases. CDR1 is SGHNT and CDR2 is YYREEE in the germline V gene (reference sequence). There are 16 residues in the CDR3. The chain's CDR3 is CASTRGTSGVTDTQYF. As DNA, the CDR3 is TGTGCCAGCACCCGAGGCACTAGCGGGGTCACAGATACGCAGTATTTT.

This chain links TRBV5-1 with TRBJ2-6; D not certain. V was clipped by 10 bases and J by 1 base, with 12 bases between them. Germline CDR1 reads SGHRS; CDR2 reads YFSETQ. This CDR3 contains 14 residues. This CDR3 is CASGEFSGANVLTF. The CDR3 DNA is TGCGCCTCCGGAGAGTTTTCTGGGGCCAACGTCCTGACTTTC. Full variable domain (outside the CDR3, taken from reference TRBV5-1 and TRBJ2-6): KAGVTQTPRYLIKTRGQQVTLSCSPISGHRSVSWYQQTPGQGLQFLFEYFSETQRNKGNFPGRFSGRQFSNSRSEMNVSTLELGDSALYLCASGEFSGANVLTFGAGSRLTVL.

The chain recombines TRBV11-3 with TRBJ2-1; D may be TRBD1 (6 bases). This CDR3 contains 13 residues. Germline values: CDR1 SGHNT, CDR2 YENEEA. The V end lost 2 bases, the J end lost 9 bases, and 11 bases lay between the germline ends. CDR3 protein: CASSLNRVSEQFF. The CDR3 region has the DNA TGTGCCAGCAGCTTAAACAGGGTCAGTGAGCAGTTCTTC.

The V gene is TRBV5-5, the J gene TRBJ2-5; TRBD2 matches 7 bases. The ends lost 1 base at V and 2 bases at J; junction bases unmatched: 8. CDR1 and CDR2 from the germline V gene are SGHKS and YYEKEE (reference sequence). The CDR3 is made up of 16 amino acids. This CDR3 reads CASSLSIMGGQETQYF. The CDR3 bases are TGTGCCAGCAGCTTGTCTATTATGGGGGGGCAAGAGACCCAGTACTTC.

The chain links TRBV14 to TRBJ2-1; the match to TRBD2 covers 12 bases. Germline CDR1 SGHDN, CDR2 FVKESK. This CDR3 comprises 16 residues. J was trimmed by 12 bases and V by 4 bases; bases with no gene match: 13. The CDR3 DNA is TGTGCCAGCAGCCCGAGGACTAGCGGGGCCGTCAGAGGGCAGTTCTTC. This encodes CASSPRTSGAVRGQFF.

In its sample, this clone was seen a few times. The chain has TRBV5-8 and TRBJ1-5, with TRBD1 matching over 8 bases. J gave up 6 bases and V 4 bases, and 9 bases lay outside the gene matches. The CDR3 extends over 15 amino acids. The germline V gene has CDR1 SGHTS and CDR2 YDEGEE. The CDR3 spells CASSVGQERGQPQHF. CDR3 coding DNA: TGTGCCAGCAGCGTGGGACAGGAGAGGGGTCAGCCCCAGCATTTT.

This clone was found once. The V and J genes are TRBV6-6 and TRBJ2-7; unclear D gene. V was pared by 2 bases and J by 3 bases, with 14 bases between. The germline CDR1 and CDR2 sequences are MNHNY and SVGAGI (reference sequence). There are 15 residues in the CDR3. Written as DNA, the CDR3 is TGTGCCAGCAGTTACGACGAACAGACCTACTACGAGCAGTACTTC. It translates to CASSYDEQTYYEQYF.

This chain links TRBV19 with TRBJ1-4; 11 nucleotides align to TRBD1. The junction had 13 bases not matched to a gene; V was cut back by 7 bases and J by 12 bases. The CDR3 spans 15 residues. CDR1 and CDR2 (germline): LNHDA, SQIVND (reference sequence). DNA for the CDR3: TGTGCCAGTACCCCCCCCGGGACAGGGGGTAGACAACTGTTTTTT. Protein product: CASTPPGTGGRQLFF.

V is TRBV6-5 and J is TRBJ2-7; TRBD2 matches 12 bases. Germline V gene data show CDR1 as MNHEY and CDR2 as SVGAGI. This CDR3 region has 15 residues. V lost 6 bases to trimming and J lost 5 bases; unmatched junction nucleotides: 8. The CDR3 coding sequence is TGTGCCAGCAGACCGCCAGGACTAGCGGGGAACGAGCAGTACTTC. Amino acids: CASRPPGLAGNEQYF.

The rearrangement links TRBV29-1 to TRBJ1-1; 11 nucleotides agree with TRBD1. The CDR3 contains 16 residues. Trimming removed 7 bases from V and 0 bases from J; junction bases left unmatched: 10. Germline loops: CDR1 SQVTM, CDR2 ANQGSEA. The CDR3 sequence is CSALVRTGGLNTEAFF. In DNA, the CDR3 is TGCAGCGCACTCGTCCGGACAGGGGGCCTGAACACTGAAGCTTTCTTT. Combining the CDR3 with reference TRBV29-1 and TRBJ1-1 gives the whole variable domain SAVISQKPSRDICQRGTSLTIQCQVDSQVTMMFWYRQQPGQSLTLIATANQGSEATYESGFVIDKFPISRPNLTFSTLTVSNMSPEDSSIYLCSALVRTGGLNTEAFFGQGTRLTVV.